This T cell receptor beta chain was obtained from a study of T-cell memory formation after mild COVID-19. Study observations and caveats: Memory sampled before infection contained some responding clones, suggesting cross-reactive memory joined.

CDR1 and CDR2 (germline): MNHEY, SVGAGI. Trimming removed 6 bases at V and 3 bases at J, with 9 bases between. The CDR3 loop spans 13 amino acids. This clonotype was seen at least ten times. Its target is unknown. TCRdb fed the 5' RACE reads into MiXCR, producing one record per CDR3 protein. The sample records approximately 60,000 distinct CDR3 sequences, more than 8% being singletons. The receptor's source is a man aged 18 to 30 who had mild COVID-19 (a few samples of this study predate the infection). Cell type and time point are not known. The chain uses TRBV6-5 and TRBJ2-1; D gene unclear. The sequenced material came from PBMCs or a T cell subset sorted from them (not recorded which). CDR3 DNA: TGTGCCAGCAGCCCCAATTACTACAATGAGCAGTTCTTC. It yields the protein CASSPNYYNEQFF.